This T cell receptor (beta chain) comes out of a study of PD-L1 blockade in urothelial cancer. Synthetic analogs of TCR templates were spiked into every PCR. Assay used: immunoSEQ multiplex PCR; TCRdb lists only in-frame clones, some missing. The top ten clones hold roughly 5.2% of a sample with some 80,000 clones, about nine tenths of them seen once. Trimming shortened V by 3 bases and J by 5 bases, and 17 bases separated the two germline ends. The CDR3 has 15 amino acids. Germline V lookup: CDR1 SGHNT, CDR2 YYREEE (reference sequence). The source of this sequence is a woman between 65 and 79 years old with urothelial cancer. The sequenced sample was PBMCs, obtained around atezolizumab (anti-PD-L1) treatment. The chain couples TRBV5-4 to TRBJ2-5, with D possibly TRBD1 on 7 matching bases. This CDR3 is CASSSQDRAGETQYF. DNA for the CDR3: TGTGCCAGCAGCTCTCAAGACAGGGCGGGGGAGACCCAGTACTTC.